The 21 T cell receptor beta chains below were found in one sample sequenced in a study of shared T cell receptors in the human thymus (dated by TCRdb to about 2021). The library came from the immunoSEQ multiplex PCR assay. TCRdb's version of the immuneACCESS table is confined to in-frame rearrangements and falls short of the full clone set. An unresolved V gene accounts for under half of the shortfall where checked; the remainder is of unknown origin. Present in this sample are approximately 760,000 clones, 70% to 90% of which were seen just once. Roughly 0.01% of the sample lies in the top ten. The same data also went into a second study, on human thymus T cells.

Sequenced material: thymocytes. These receptors all stem from a girl less than two years old with a congenital heart defect. Donor details come from another sample of the same person, matched by shared clones.

This clone has more than one count but fewer than ten. This chain links TRBV5-4 with TRBJ2-5; D perhaps matches TRBD1 (6 bases). The CDR3 runs 15 residues. V shed 3 bases and J shed 2 bases, with 14 bases lying between them. The germline V gene encodes CDR1 SGHNT and CDR2 YYREEE (reference sequence). DNA of the CDR3: TGTGCCAGCAGCTGGGGTAGACAGGTTCAAGAGACCCAGTACTTC. Encoded protein: CASSWGRQVQETQYF.

The chain recombines TRBV15 with TRBJ2-2, with 10 bases identical to TRBD2. The germline V gene encodes CDR1 LNHNV and CDR2 YYDKDF (reference sequence). V was clipped by 5 bases and J by 5 bases; unmatched bases: 14. The CDR3 has 18 residues. For the CDR3, the DNA is TGTGCCACCAGCCCATCCGAACTCGAGCGGGGGGGTACCGGGGAGCTGTTTTTT. Its protein product is CATSPSELERGGTGELFF.

Comments on this clone: Other DNA sequences of this sample code for an identical CDR3. The V call is TRBV28, the J call TRBJ1-6; the D gene is possibly TRBD1 (5 bases). The germline CDR1 and CDR2 sequences are MDHEN and SYDVKM. Trimming left V 7 bases short and J 6 bases short, with 25 bases between. This CDR3 is 18 amino acids long. The CDR3 sequence is CASTKNARWGPINSPLHF. The CDR3 DNA follows: TGTGCCAGCACAAAAAATGCCCGTTGGGGCCCTATTAATTCACCCCTCCACTTT.

The CDR3 protein is CASSLVGHRELGTEAFF. The CDR3 DNA follows: TGTGCCAGCAGCTTAGTCGGCCATCGGGAGCTGGGCACTGAAGCTTTCTTT. The chain joins TRBV7-2 to TRBJ1-1; D gene unclear. Germline loops: CDR1 SGHTA, CDR2 FQGNSA. This CDR3 contains 17 residues. Trimming removed 1 base at V and 4 bases at J, with 19 bases between. The full variable domain, its missing parts supplied by reference TRBV7-2 and TRBJ1-1, is GAGVSQSPSNKVTEKGKDVELRCDPISGHTALYWYRQSLGQGLEFLIYFQGNSAPDKSGLPSDRFSAERTGGSVSTLTIQRTQQEDSAVYLCASSLVGHRELGTEAFFGQGTRLTVV.

V is TRBV27 and J is TRBJ2-1; weak D call: TRBD2 (6 bases). There are 15 residues in the CDR3. Germline assignment: CDR1 MNHEY and CDR2 SMNVEV (reference sequence). Trimming took off 5 bases at V and 5 bases at J, with 16 bases between the two ends. Here the CDR3 DNA reads TGTGCCAGCAGTCCGCGGGAAGGGGAGGACAATGAGCAGTTCTTC. It is translated as CASSPREGEDNEQFF.

The CDR3 reads CASSPPGKEATEAFF. The DNA of the CDR3 is TGTGCCAGCTCACCACCGGGTAAGGAGGCCACTGAAGCTTTCTTT. This sequence joins TRBV18 and TRBJ1-1; D is unclear. Germline V gives CDR1 KGHSH, CDR2 LQKENI. The CDR3 has 15 residues. Trimming cost V 0 bases and J 4 bases, with 12 bases left between them.

The sample holds one count of this clone. The genes are TRBV7-2 and TRBJ2-1, with 9 bases that match TRBD2. Germline CDR1 and CDR2: SGHTA and FQGNSA. CDR3 length: 17 amino acids. V was pared by 6 bases and J by 9 bases, with 18 bases of the junction left unmatched. The chain's CDR3 is CASRAVLLAGGQREQFF. As DNA, the CDR3 is TGTGCCAGCAGGGCCGTCCTGTTGGCGGGGGGGCAACGTGAGCAGTTCTTC.

The rearrangement uses TRBV18 and TRBJ2-5; weak D call: TRBD1 (5 bases). The DNA matches TRBJ2-7 better at its end, which makes the J call doubtful. CDR1 is KGHSH, CDR2 LQKENI, per germline. The CDR3 sequence is 14 residues long. The CDR3 nucleotides read TGTGCCAGCTCACCTTGGACGGACACCTACGAGCAGTACTTC. Translating gives CASSPWTDTYEQYF.

The chain has TRBV6-5 and TRBJ2-1, with TRBD2 matching over 7 bases. The germline gives CDR1 MNHEY, CDR2 SVGAGI. The V segment lost 8 bases and the J segment 6 bases; nucleotides outside the gene matches: 7. The CDR3 runs to 13 residues. The CDR3 sequence is CASRLRETNEQFF. The CDR3 region has the DNA TGTGCCAGCCGGTTGCGGGAGACCAATGAGCAGTTCTTC.

The gene calls are TRBV5-4 and TRBJ1-2; D might be TRBD1 (5 bases). This CDR3 contains 16 residues. The germline V gene has CDR1 SGHNT and CDR2 YYREEE (reference sequence). V was shortened by 0 bases and J by 4 bases, with 16 bases between the two germline ends. The CDR3 DNA reads TGTGCCAGCAGCTTGGCGGGGGGAGCGAGATTCTATGGCTACACCTTC. This sequence encodes CASSLAGGARFYGYTF.

The gene calls are TRBV27 and TRBJ2-7; D perhaps matches TRBD1 (7 bases). Germline assignment: CDR1 MNHEY and CDR2 SMNVEV (reference sequence). The CDR3 is 13 residues long. V shed 5 bases and J shed 3 bases, with 11 bases lying between them. In DNA, the CDR3 is TGTGCCAGCAGTCCCCAGGGGGGCTACGAGCAGTACTTC. It is translated as CASSPQGGYEQYF.

This clone was counted between two and nine times. The gene calls are TRBV29-1 and TRBJ2-1; 10 nucleotides agree with TRBD1. The CDR3 is 13 amino acids. CDR1 is SQVTM, CDR2 ANQGSEA, per germline. The junction had 5 bases not matched to a gene; V was cut back by 6 bases and J by 6 bases. The CDR3 DNA reads as TGCAGCGTCAGGGACAGGGGAAGCAATGAGCAGTTCTTC. This encodes CSVRDRGSNEQFF.

CDR3 DNA: TGCGCCAGCAGCCAAGAAGGCCCCTATAGCGGGGGTTACAATGAGCAGTTCTTC. Translating gives CASSQEGPYSGGYNEQFF. This chain links TRBV4-1 with TRBJ2-1, with 9 bases lining up with TRBD2. Trimming removed 0 bases from V and 4 bases from J; junction bases left unmatched: 10. Germline CDR1 reads MGHRA; CDR2 reads YSYEKL. The CDR3 runs 18 residues.

The chain recombines TRBV5-5 with TRBJ2-5; unclear D gene. Germline V gives CDR1 SGHKS, CDR2 YYEKEE (reference sequence). V lost 0 bases and J lost 6, with 12 bases in between. CDR3 length: 14 residues. CDR3 DNA: TGTGCCAGCAGCTTGGAGGCGGCGACCAAGACCCAGTACTTC. It specifies CASSLEAATKTQYF.

The count of this clone is one. The rearrangement uses TRBV28 and TRBJ2-2, with D tentatively TRBD2 (5 bases). Germline CDR1 reads MDHEN; CDR2 reads SYDVKM. This CDR3 contains 12 residues. V shed 8 bases and J shed 6 bases, with 10 bases lying between them. CDR3 protein: CASGEGAGELFF. As DNA, the CDR3 is TGTGCCAGCGGAGAGGGTGCCGGGGAGCTGTTTTTT. Based on the CDR3 plus reference TRBV28 and TRBJ2-2, the full variable domain is DVKVTQSSRYLVKRTGEKVFLECVQDMDHENMFWYRQDPGLGLRLIYFSYDVKMKEKGDIPEGYSVSREKKERFSLILESASTNQTSMYLCASGEGAGELFFGEGSRLTVL.

The DNA for the CDR3 is TGTGCCAGCAGACGGGGGGTAGAATATGGCTACACCTTC. This sequence encodes CASRRGVEYGYTF. The rearrangement links TRBV28 to TRBJ1-2; weak D call: TRBD1 (5 bases). Per the germline V gene, CDR1 is MDHEN and CDR2 is SYDVKM. CDR3 length: 13 residues. The germline V and J ends were trimmed by 6 bases and 5 bases, with 13 bases remaining between them.

The rearrangement links TRBV7-6 to TRBJ2-1, with 8 bases matching TRBD1. The V and J ends lost 5 bases and 9 bases, in that order; junction bases with no gene match: 18. Germline loops: CDR1 SGHVS, CDR2 FNYEAQ. The CDR3 is 17 amino acids. The DNA of the CDR3 is TGTGCCAGCAGCCTAAGCCCGGGACAGGAGCCAGTCGGTGAGCAGTTCTTC. This translates into CASSLSPGQEPVGEQFF.

This chain joins TRBV28 and TRBJ1-3; 7 bases agree with TRBD1. The ends lost 7 bases at V and 4 bases at J; junction bases unmatched: 10. The germline V gene has CDR1 MDHEN and CDR2 SYDVKM. This CDR3 has 15 amino acids. The CDR3 loop is CASTPPQGSGNTIYF. The CDR3 nucleotides are TGTGCCAGCACCCCTCCACAGGGGTCCGGAAACACCATATATTTT.

The chain joins TRBV18 to TRBJ2-7; D gene unclear. CDR3 size: 12 residues. Trimming removed 3 bases at V and 7 bases at J, with 10 bases between. From germline, CDR1 is KGHSH and CDR2 LQKENI. CDR3 sequence: CASSPGNQEQYF. DNA for the CDR3: TGTGCCAGCTCACCCGGTAACCAAGAGCAGTACTTC.

This chain joins TRBV5-5 and TRBJ2-7; the match to TRBD1 covers 9 bases. The junction had 9 bases not matched to a gene; V was cut back by 5 bases and J by 0 bases. The CDR3 spans 16 residues. Germline V gene data show CDR1 as SGHKS and CDR2 as YYEKEE (reference sequence). CDR3 in amino acids: CASRFSGTGSSYEQYF. The CDR3 nucleotides read TGTGCCAGCAGATTCTCCGGGACAGGGTCCTCCTACGAGCAGTACTTC.

This clone was counted a single time. CDR3 residues: CASSYAPTDPYEQYF. CDR3 in DNA: TGTGCCAGCAGCTATGCTCCGACAGATCCGTACGAGCAGTACTTC. The chain combines TRBV7-8 with TRBJ2-7; D possibly corresponds to TRBD1 (5 bases). The CDR3 is 15 residues long. The germline V gene encodes CDR1 SGHVS and CDR2 FQNEAQ. V dropped 4 bases and J dropped 4 bases, with 17 bases sitting between them.